What follows describes a single T cell receptor beta chain. This entry is derived from a study of blood T cells in healthy people across ages. Across the study: Using template switching, researchers captured about one barcoded beta molecule for each two T cells.

The CDR3 consists of 14 residues. Germline V gene lookup returns CDR1 SEHNR and CDR2 FQNEAQ (reference sequence). With 7 bases removed from V and 2 bases from J, the gap between germline ends came to 15 bases. Through a sample-barcoded 5' primer and a J-beta primer mix, a second PCR was run for roughly 6 to 12 cycles. With 12 random nucleotides, a template-switch adaptor tagged each individual cDNA molecule. In TCRdb, the 5' RACE reads were re-called with MiXCR into one record per CDR3 protein. The sample holds 380,000 or so distinct CDR3 sequences; approximately 51% are singletons and the top ten take roughly 51%.

The source of this sequence is a man aged 55-75 years in good health. The chain combines TRBV7-9 with TRBJ2-7; D tentatively reads TRBD1 or TRBD2 (5 bases each). What was sequenced was blood. The CDR3 bases are TGTGCCAGCACCATCGACGGGGCCCCCTACGAGCAGTACTTC. It translates to CASTIDGAPYEQYF.